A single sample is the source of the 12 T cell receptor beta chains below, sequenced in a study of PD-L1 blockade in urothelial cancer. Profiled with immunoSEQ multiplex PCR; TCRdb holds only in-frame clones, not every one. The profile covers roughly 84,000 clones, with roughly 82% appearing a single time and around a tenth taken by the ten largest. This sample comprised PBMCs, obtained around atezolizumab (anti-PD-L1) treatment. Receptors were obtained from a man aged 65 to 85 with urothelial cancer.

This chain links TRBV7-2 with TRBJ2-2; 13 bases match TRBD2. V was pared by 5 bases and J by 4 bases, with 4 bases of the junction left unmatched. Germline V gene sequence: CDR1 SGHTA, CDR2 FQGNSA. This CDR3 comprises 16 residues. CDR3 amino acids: CASSAGTSGITGELFF. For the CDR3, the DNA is TGTGCCAGCAGCGCCGGGACTAGCGGGATCACCGGGGAGCTGTTTTTT.

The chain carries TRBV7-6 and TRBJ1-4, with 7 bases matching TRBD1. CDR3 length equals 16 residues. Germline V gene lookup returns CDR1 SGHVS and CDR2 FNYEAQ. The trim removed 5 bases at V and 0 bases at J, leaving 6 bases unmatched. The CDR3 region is CASSLGTATTNEKLFF. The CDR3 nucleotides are TGTGCCAGCAGCCTCGGGACAGCCACAACTAATGAAAAACTGTTTTTT.

CDR3 nucleotide sequence: TGTGCCAGCAGTGAAGCGAAGCGGGCGGAGCAGTTCTTC. It is translated as CASSEAKRAEQFF. This chain links TRBV2 with TRBJ2-1, with D perhaps TRBD2 (6 bases). The CDR3 length is 13 residues. Looked up from germline, CDR1 is SNHLY and CDR2 is FYNNEI. V was clipped by 0 bases and J by 10 bases, with 10 bases between them. The variable domain in full, completed from reference TRBV2 and TRBJ2-1, reads EPEVTQTPSHQVTQMGQEVILRCVPISNHLYFYWYRQILGQKVEFLVSFYNNEISEKSEIFDDQFSVERPDGSNFTLKIRSTKLEDSAMYFCASSEAKRAEQFFGPGTRLTVL.

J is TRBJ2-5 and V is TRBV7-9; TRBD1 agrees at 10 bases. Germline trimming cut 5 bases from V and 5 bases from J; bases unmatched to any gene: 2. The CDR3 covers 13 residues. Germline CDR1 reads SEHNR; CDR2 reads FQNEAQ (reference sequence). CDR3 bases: TGTGCCAGCAGCAGGACAGGGGGGGAGACCCAGTACTTC. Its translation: CASSRTGGETQYF.

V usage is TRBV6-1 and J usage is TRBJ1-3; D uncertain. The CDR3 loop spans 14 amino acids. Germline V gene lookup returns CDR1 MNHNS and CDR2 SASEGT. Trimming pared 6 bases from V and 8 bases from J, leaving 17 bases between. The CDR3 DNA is TGTGCCAGCAGACCCTCTTGGAGGAGCGACACCATATATTTT. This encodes CASRPSWRSDTIYF.

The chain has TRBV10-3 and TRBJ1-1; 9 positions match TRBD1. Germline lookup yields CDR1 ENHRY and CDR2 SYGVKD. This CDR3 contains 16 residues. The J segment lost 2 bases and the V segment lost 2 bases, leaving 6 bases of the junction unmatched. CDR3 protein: CAISEPAGQGNTEAFF. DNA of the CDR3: TGTGCCATCAGTGAGCCAGCGGGACAGGGAAACACTGAAGCTTTCTTT.

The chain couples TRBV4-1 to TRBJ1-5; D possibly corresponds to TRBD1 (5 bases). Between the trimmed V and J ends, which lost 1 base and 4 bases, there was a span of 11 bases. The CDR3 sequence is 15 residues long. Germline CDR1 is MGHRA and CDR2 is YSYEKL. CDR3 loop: CASSQGQLTNQPQHF. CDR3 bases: TGCGCCAGCAGCCAAGGACAGCTGACAAATCAGCCCCAGCATTTT.

The CDR3 reads CASSHTPDSSGANVLTF. In nucleotides, the CDR3 is TGCGCCAGCAGCCACACACCGGACAGTTCTGGGGCCAACGTCCTGACTTTC. V gene TRBV4-1 combines with J gene TRBJ2-6; possible D gene TRBD1, 6 bases. Germline V lookup: CDR1 MGHRA, CDR2 YSYEKL. This CDR3 is 17 amino acids long. The V end was cut by 3 bases, the J end by 1 base, with 13 bases between.

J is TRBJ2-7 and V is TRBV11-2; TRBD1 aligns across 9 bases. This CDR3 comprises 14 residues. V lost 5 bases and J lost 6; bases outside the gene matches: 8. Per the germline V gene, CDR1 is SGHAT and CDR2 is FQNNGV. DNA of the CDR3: TGTGCCAGCAGCGCTAACAGGGGGCGAGCCGAGCAGTACTTC. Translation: CASSANRGRAEQYF. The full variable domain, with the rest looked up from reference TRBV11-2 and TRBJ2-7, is EAGVAQSPRYKIIEKRQSVAFWCNPISGHATLYWYQQILGQGPKLLIQFQNNGVVDDSQLPKDRFSAERLKGVDSTLKIQPAKLEDSAVYLCASSANRGRAEQYFGPGTRLTVT.

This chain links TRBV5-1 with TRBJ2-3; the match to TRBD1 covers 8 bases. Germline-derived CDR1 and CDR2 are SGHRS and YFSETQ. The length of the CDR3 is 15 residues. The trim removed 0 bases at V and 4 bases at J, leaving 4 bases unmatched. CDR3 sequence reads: CASSLADRASDTQYF. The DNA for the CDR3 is TGCGCCAGCAGCTTGGCGGACAGGGCGTCAGATACGCAGTATTTT.

The CDR3 nucleotides read TGCGCCAGCAGCTTGGTACAGGGGGCAATCAATGAGCAGTTCTTC. Its protein is CASSLVQGAINEQFF. The chain carries TRBV5-1 and TRBJ2-1, with 9 positions matching TRBD1. V dropped 0 bases and J dropped 6; count of bases not matched to a gene: 4. The length of the CDR3 is 15 residues. The germline V gene encodes CDR1 SGHRS and CDR2 YFSETQ.

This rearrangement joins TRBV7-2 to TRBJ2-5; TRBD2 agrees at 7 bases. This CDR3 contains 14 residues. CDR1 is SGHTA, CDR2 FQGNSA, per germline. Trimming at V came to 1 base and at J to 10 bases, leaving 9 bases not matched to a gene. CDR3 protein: CASSLGDPRGVQYF. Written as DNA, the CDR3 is TGTGCCAGCAGCTTAGGGGACCCCCGGGGGGTCCAGTACTTC.